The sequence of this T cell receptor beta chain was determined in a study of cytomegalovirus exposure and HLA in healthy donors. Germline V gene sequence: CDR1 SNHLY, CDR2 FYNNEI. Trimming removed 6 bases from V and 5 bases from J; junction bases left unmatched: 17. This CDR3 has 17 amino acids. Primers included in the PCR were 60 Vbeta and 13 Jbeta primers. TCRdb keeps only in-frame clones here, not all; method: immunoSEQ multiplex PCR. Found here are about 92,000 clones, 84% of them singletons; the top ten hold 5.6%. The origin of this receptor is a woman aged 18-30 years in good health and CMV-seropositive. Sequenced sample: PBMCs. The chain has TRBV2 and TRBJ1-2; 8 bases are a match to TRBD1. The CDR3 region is CASSALEAVYRGYGYTF. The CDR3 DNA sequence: TGTGCCAGCAGCGCCCTCGAAGCGGTCTACAGGGGGTATGGCTACACCTTC.